This T cell receptor beta chain was observed in a study of shared clonotypes between healthy human individuals. Study outcomes and limitations: The low donor count limited represented genetic and exposure-history diversity.

The CDR3 contains 15 residues. V was pared by 2 bases and J by 4 bases, with 7 bases of the junction left unmatched. CDR1 is MNHEY, CDR2 SVGAGI, per germline. Each PCR replicate run on unsorted PBMC took in about 0.3 ug DNA, roughly 29,000 T cell genomes. Generated by immunoSEQ multiplex PCR, the TCRdb table keeps only in-frame clones and is missing some. The profile covers about 96,000 clones, with roughly half appearing a single time and over 13% taken by the ten largest. This clone was found many times. Antigen unknown. Sequenced material: PBMCs. The chain recombines TRBV6-5 with TRBJ2-7; 8 bases are a match to TRBD1. The TCR was taken from a woman aged 40 to 50 in good health. Some clones in this sample may be carry-over from other donors' samples. CDR3 protein: CASSYAGTGLYEQYF. CDR3 DNA sequence: TGTGCCAGCAGTTACGCGGGGACAGGACTATACGAGCAGTACTTC.